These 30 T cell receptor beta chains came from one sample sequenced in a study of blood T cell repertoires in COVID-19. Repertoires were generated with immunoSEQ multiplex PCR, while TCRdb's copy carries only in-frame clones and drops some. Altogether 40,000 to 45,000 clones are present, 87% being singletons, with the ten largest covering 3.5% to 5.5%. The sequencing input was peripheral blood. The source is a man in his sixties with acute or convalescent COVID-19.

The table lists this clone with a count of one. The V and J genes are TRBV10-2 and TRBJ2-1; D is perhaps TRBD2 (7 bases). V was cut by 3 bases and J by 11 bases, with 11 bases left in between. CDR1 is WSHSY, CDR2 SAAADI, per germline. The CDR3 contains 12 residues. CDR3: CASSDPRGQQFF. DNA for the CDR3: TGCGCCAGCAGTGACCCGCGGGGGCAGCAGTTCTTC.

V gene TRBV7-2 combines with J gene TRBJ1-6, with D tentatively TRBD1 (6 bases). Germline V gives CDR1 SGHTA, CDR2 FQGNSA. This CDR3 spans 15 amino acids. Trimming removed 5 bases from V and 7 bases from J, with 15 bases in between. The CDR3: CASSGYRARNSPLHF. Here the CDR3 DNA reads TGTGCCAGCAGCGGTTACAGGGCGAGAAATTCACCCCTCCACTTT.

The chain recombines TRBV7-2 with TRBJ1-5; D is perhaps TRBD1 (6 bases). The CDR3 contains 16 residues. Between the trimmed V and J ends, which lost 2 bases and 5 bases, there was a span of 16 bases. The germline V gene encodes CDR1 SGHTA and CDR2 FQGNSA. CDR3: CASSLWAGARDQPQHF. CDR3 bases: TGTGCCAGCAGCTTATGGGCGGGGGCGCGGGATCAGCCCCAGCATTTT.

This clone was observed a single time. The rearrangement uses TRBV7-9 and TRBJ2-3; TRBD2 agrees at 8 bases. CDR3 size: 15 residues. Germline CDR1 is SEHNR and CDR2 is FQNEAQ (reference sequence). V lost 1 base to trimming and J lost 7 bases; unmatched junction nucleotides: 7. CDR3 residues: CASSLGDGGANTQYF. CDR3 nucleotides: TGTGCCAGCAGCTTAGGAGACGGGGGGGCAAATACGCAGTATTTT.

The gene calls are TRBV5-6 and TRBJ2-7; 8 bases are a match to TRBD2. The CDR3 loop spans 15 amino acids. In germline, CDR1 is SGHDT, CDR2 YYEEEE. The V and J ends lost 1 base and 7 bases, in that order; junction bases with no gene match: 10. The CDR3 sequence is CASSLNRRIAGEQYF. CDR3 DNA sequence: TGTGCCAGCAGCTTGAACAGGCGTATAGCGGGAGAGCAGTACTTC.

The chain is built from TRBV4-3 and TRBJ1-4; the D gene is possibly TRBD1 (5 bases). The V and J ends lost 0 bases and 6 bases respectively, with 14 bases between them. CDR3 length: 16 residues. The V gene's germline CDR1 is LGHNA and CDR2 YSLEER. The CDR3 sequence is CASSQDLKGWDEKLFF. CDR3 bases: TGCGCCAGCAGCCAAGATCTGAAGGGGTGGGATGAAAAACTGTTTTTT.

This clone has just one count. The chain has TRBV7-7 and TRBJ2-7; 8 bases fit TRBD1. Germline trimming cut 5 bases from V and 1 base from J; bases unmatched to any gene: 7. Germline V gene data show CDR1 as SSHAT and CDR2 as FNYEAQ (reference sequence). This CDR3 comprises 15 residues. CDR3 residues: CASSLGQGKSYEQYF. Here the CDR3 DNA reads TGTGCCAGCAGCCTTGGACAGGGCAAATCCTACGAGCAGTACTTC.

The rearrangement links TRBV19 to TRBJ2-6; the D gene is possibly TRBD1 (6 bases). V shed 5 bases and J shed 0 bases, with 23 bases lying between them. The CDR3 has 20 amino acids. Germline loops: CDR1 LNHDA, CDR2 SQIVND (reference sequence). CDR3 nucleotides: TGTGCCAGTAGTTCGACAGCAACTGGACAGCTCCCCTCTGGGGCCAACGTCCTGACTTTC. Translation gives CASSSTATGQLPSGANVLTF.

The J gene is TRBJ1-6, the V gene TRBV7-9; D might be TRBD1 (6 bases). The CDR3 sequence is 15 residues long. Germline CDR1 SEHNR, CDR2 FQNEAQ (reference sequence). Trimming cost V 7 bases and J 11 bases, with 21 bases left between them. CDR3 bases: TGTGCCAGCACCCAAGGGGGGACTCCGGAGACACCCCTCCACTTT. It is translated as CASTQGGTPETPLHF.

This CDR3 reads CASSVGQSPKSSYNSPLHF. Here the CDR3 DNA reads TGTGCCAGCAGTGTTGGACAGAGCCCCAAGAGCTCCTATAATTCACCCCTCCACTTT. The chain has TRBV6-1 and TRBJ1-6; D is perhaps TRBD1 (6 bases). The CDR3 covers 19 residues. V was shortened by 4 bases and J by 0 bases, with 19 bases between the two germline ends. Germline assignment: CDR1 MNHNS and CDR2 SASEGT.

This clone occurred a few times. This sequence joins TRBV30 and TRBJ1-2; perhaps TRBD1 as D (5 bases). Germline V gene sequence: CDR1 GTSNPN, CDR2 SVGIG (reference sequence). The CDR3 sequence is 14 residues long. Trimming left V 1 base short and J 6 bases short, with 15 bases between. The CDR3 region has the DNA TGTGCCTGGAGTGAAGGAAGACAGTTGGATGGCTACACCTTC. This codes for CAWSEGRQLDGYTF.

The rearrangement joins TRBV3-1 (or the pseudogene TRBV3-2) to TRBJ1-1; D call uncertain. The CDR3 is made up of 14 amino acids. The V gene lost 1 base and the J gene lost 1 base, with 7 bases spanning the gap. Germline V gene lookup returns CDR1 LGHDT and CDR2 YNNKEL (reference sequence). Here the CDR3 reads CASSQGAGNTEAFF. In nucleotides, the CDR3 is TGTGCCAGCAGCCAAGGGGCAGGGAACACTGAAGCTTTCTTT.

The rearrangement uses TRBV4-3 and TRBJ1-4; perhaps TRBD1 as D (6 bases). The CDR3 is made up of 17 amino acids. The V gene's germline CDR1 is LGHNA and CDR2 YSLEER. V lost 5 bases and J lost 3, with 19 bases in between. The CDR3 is CASSKDSWKVANEKLFF. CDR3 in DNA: TGCGCCAGCAGCAAGGACAGTTGGAAGGTAGCTAATGAAAAACTGTTTTTT.

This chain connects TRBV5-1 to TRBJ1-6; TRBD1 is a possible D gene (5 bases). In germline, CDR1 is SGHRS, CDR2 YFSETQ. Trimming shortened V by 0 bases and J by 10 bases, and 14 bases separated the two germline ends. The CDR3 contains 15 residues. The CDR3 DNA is TGCGCCAGCAGCTTGGATCAGCCGGGGGAATCACCCCTCCACTTT. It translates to CASSLDQPGESPLHF.

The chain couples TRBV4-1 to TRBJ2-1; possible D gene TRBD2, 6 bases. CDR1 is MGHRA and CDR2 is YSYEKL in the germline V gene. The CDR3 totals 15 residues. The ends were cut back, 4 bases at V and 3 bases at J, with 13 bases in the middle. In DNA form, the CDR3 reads TGCGCCAGCAGCCTCGCGGGCGGGGACTACAATGAGCAGTTCTTC. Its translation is CASSLAGGDYNEQFF.

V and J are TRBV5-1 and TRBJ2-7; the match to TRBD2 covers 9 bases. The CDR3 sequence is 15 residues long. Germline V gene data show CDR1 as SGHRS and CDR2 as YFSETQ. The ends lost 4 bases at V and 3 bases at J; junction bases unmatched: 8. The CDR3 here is CASSGSGGSNYEQYF. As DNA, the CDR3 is TGCGCCAGCAGCGGGAGCGGGGGGTCAAACTACGAGCAGTACTTC.

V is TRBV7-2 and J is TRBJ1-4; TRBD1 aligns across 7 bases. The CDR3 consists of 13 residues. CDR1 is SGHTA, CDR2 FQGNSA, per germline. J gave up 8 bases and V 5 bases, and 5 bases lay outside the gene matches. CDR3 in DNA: TGTGCCAGCAGCACCGGACAGGCGGAAAAACTGTTTTTT. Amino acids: CASSTGQAEKLFF. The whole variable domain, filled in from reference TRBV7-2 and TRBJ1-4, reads GAGVSQSPSNKVTEKGKDVELRCDPISGHTALYWYRQSLGQGLEFLIYFQGNSAPDKSGLPSDRFSAERTGGSVSTLTIQRTQQEDSAVYLCASSTGQAEKLFFGSGTQLSVL.

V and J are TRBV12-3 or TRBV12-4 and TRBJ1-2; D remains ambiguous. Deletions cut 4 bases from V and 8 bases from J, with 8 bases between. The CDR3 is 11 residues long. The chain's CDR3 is CASSSPLGYTF. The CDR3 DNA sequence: TGTGCCAGCAGTTCCCCTTTAGGCTACACCTTC.

The CDR3 DNA follows: TGTGCCAGTATCCAGACTGCCGCGGTAGCTGAAGCTTTCTTT. It yields the protein CASIQTAAVAEAFF. J is TRBJ1-1 and V is TRBV19; D uncertain. CDR3 length: 14 amino acids. Trimming removed 7 bases from V and 6 bases from J, with 18 bases in between. Germline-derived CDR1 and CDR2 are LNHDA and SQIVND (reference sequence).

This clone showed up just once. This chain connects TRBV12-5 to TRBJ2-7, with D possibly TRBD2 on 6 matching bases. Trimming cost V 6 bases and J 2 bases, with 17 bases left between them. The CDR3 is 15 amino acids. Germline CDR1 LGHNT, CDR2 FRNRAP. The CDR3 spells CASGPGVGGPYEQYF. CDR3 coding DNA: TGTGCTAGTGGCCCTGGGGTCGGAGGGCCCTACGAGCAGTACTTC.

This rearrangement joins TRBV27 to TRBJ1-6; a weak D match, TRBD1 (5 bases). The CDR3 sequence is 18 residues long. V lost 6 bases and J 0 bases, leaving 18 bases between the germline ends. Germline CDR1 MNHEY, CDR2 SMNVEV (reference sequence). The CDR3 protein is CASRGMASRVSYNSPLHF. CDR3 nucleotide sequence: TGTGCCAGCAGGGGGATGGCTTCCAGGGTCTCCTATAATTCACCCCTCCACTTT.

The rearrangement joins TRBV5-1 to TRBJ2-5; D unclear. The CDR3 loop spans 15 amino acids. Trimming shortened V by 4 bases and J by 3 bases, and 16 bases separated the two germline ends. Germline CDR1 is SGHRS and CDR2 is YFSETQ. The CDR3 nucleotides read TGCGCCAGCAGCCTGGGCACCTCACCTAAAGAGACCCAGTACTTC. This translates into CASSLGTSPKETQYF.

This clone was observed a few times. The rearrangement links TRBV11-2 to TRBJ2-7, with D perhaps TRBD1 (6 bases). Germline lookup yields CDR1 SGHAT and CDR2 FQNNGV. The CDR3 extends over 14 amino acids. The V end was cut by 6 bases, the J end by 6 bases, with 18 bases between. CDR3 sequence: CASRLQGSRGEQYF. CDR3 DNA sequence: TGTGCCAGCAGACTCCAGGGGTCTAGGGGCGAGCAGTACTTC.

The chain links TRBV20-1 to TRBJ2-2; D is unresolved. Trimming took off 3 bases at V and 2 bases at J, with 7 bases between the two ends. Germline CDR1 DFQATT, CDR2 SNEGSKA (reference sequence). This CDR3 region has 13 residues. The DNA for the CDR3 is TGCAGTGCTAGTGCAGATAACACCGGGGAGCTGTTTTTT. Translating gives CSASADNTGELFF.

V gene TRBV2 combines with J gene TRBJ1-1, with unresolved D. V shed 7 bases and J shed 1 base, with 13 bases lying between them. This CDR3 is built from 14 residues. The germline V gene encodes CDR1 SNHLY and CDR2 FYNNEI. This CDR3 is CASTVRVPNTEAFF. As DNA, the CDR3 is TGTGCCAGCACCGTGCGGGTTCCGAACACTGAAGCTTTCTTT.

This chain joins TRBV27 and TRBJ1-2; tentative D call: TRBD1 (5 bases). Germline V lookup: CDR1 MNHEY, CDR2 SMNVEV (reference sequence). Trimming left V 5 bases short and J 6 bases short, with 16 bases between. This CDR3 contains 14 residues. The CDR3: CASSIGGGFNGYTF. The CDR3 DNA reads TGTGCCAGCAGTATCGGGGGGGGGTTTAATGGCTACACCTTC.

CDR3 in DNA: TGTGCCAGCTCACCGCGGCCCCCGGGACAGGGAGGAGAAAAACTGTTTTTT. Translated, it gives CASSPRPPGQGGEKLFF. V usage is TRBV18 and J usage is TRBJ1-4, with TRBD1 matching over 9 bases. In germline, CDR1 is KGHSH, CDR2 LQKENI. V gave up 3 bases and J gave up 8 bases; unmatched junction bases: 13. CDR3 length: 17 residues.

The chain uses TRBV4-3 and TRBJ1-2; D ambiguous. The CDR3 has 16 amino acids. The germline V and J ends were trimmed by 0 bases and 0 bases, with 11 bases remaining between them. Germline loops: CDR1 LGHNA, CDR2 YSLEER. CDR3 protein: CASSQEGGPANYGYTF. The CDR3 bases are TGCGCCAGCAGCCAAGAAGGAGGACCAGCTAACTATGGCTACACCTTC.

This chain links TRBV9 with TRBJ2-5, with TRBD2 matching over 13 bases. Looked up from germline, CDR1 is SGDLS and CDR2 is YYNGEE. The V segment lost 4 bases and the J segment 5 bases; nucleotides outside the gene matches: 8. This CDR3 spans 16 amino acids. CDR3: CASSPRGTSGAETQYF. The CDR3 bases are TGTGCCAGCAGCCCCCGGGGGACTAGCGGGGCGGAGACCCAGTACTTC.

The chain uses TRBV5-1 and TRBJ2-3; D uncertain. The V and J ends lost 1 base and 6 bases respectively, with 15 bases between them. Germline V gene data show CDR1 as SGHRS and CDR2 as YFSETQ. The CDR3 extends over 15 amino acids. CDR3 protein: CASSLPAGSDDTQYF. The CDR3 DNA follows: TGCGCCAGCAGCTTGCCCGCAGGATCAGATGATACGCAGTATTTT.